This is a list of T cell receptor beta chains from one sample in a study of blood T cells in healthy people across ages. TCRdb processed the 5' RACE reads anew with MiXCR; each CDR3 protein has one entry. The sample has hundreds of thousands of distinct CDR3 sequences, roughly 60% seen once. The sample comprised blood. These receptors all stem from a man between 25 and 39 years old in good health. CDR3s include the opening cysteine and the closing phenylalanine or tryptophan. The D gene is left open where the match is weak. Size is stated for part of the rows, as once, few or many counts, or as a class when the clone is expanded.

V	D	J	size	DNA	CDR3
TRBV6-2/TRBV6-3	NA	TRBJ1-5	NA	TGTGCCAGCAGTTCGTTGAAGGGCAATCAGCCCCAGCATTTT	CASSSLKGNQPQHF
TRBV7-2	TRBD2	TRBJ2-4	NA	TGTGCCAGCAGCCCTAGCGGGGGGGACATTCAGTACTTC	CASSPSGGDIQYF
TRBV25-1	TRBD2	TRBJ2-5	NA	TGTGCCAATATTCCGGGACTAGCGGCCCAAGAGACCCAGTACTTC	CANIPGLAAQETQYF
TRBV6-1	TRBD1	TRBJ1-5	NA	TGTGCCAGCATTTCGGGACAGGGGAATCAGCCCCAGCATTTT	CASISGQGNQPQHF
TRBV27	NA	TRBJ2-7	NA	TGTGCCAGCAGTCCAGATTCTTGGAGCTCCTACGAGCAGTACTTC	CASSPDSWSSYEQYF
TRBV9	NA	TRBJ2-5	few	TGTGCCAGCAGCGTTTCGGGAGAAGAGACCCAGTACTTC	CASSVSGEETQYF
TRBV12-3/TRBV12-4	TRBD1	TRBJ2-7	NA	TGTGCCAGCAGTCCCCGGGACAGGCGGGACGAGCAGTACTTC	CASSPRDRRDEQYF
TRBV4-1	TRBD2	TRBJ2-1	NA	TGCGCCAGCAGCCAAGATGGACTAGGATCAGACAATGAGCAGTTCTTC	CASSQDGLGSDNEQFF
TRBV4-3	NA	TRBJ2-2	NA	TGCGCCAGCAGCCAAGACTCAAACACCGGGGAGCTGTTTTTT	CASSQDSNTGELFF
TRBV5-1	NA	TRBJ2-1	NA	TGCGCCAGCAGCACTGACGTCCTTGTTGGCAATGAGCAGTTCTTC	CASSTDVLVGNEQFF
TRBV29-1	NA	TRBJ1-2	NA	TGCAGCGTTGAAGTTGTTCTCGGGGCGATCACAGCGTTGGCGCACTATGGCTACACCTTC	CSVEVVLGAITALAHYGYTF
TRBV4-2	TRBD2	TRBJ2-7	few	TGTGCCAGCAGCCAAGCCGGGACTAACGTCGAGCAGTACTTC	CASSQAGTNVEQYF
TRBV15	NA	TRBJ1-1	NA	TGTGCCACCAGCAGAGATTTTTCCAGGACCGAGGGCACTGAAGCTTTCTTT	CATSRDFSRTEGTEAFF
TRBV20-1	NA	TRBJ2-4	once	TGCAGTGCGTCTTTGGGGGCTATGAACATTCAGTACTTC	CSASLGAMNIQYF
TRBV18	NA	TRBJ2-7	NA	TGTGCCAGCTCACCAATTCTTAGACAGTCCTACGAGCAGTACTTC	CASSPILRQSYEQYF
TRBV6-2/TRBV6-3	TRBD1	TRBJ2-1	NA	TGTGCCAGCAGTTACCCGGCCCCTATGGACAGGGTCGAAAGGCGGGATGAGCAGTTCTTC	CASSYPAPMDRVERRDEQFF
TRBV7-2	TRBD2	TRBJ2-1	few	TGTGCCAGCACTCGGGAGGCTAGCGGGAGGAAGCAGTTCTTC	CASTREASGRKQFF
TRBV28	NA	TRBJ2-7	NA	TGTGCCAGCCTAAAAAGGACACTGCCCTACGAGCAGTACTTC	CASLKRTLPYEQYF
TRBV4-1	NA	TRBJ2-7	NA	TGCGCCAGCAGCCAAGGGATAGGGAGCTCCTACGAGCAGTACTTC	CASSQGIGSSYEQYF
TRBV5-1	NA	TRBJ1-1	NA	TGCGCCAGCAGACCCCCGATGGGAGGGACGAACACTGAAGCTTTCTTT	CASRPPMGGTNTEAFF
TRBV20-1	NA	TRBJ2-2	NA	TGCAGTGCTAGCCCCTGGGGCGGGGAGCTGTTTTTT	CSASPWGGELFF
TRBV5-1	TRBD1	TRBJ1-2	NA	TGCGCCAGCAGGACCCCCGGGAGGGACAGCAACTATGGCTACACCTTC	CASRTPGRDSNYGYTF
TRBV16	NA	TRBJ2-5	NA	TGCGCCAGCAGCCCCGGGACACACCAAGAGACCCAGTACTTC	CASSPGTHQETQYF
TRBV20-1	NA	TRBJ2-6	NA	TGCAGTGCCTTCCATCAGGGGAGCTCTGGGGCCAACGTCCTGACTTTC	CSAFHQGSSGANVLTF
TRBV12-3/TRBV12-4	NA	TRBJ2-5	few	TGTGCCAGCAGCCCACTTTCGTTCCCCATGCCAGGGGAGACCCAGTACTTC	CASSPLSFPMPGETQYF
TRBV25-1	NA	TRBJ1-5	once	TGTGCCAGCAGTGAAACCCATTTTTTGTTTGGAGGGAGAAATAGCAATCAGCCCCAGCATTTT	CASSETHFLFGGRNSNQPQHF
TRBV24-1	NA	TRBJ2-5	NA	TGTGCCACCAGTGATGGGACCCCCGCTGCGACCCAGTACTTC	CATSDGTPAATQYF
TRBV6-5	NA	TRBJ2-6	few	TGTGCCAGCAGTTACTCGAGAGGGGCTGGTGGGGCCAACGTCCTGACTTTC	CASSYSRGAGGANVLTF
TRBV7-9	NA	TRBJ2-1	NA	TGTGCCAGCAGCTTAGCGAGACGTATTGCCTACAATGAGCAGTTCTTC	CASSLARRIAYNEQFF
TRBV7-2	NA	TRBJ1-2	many	TGTGCCAGCAGCTTAGTCACGGGGCCATATGGCTACACCTTC	CASSLVTGPYGYTF
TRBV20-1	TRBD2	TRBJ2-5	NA	TGCAGTGCTAGAGATAACCAGCGGGAGGTGGGAGAGACCCAGTACTTC	CSARDNQREVGETQYF
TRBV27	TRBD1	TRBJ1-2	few	TGTGCCAGTAAGGAGGAGGGGACAGGGGCCTATGGCTACACCTTC	CASKEEGTGAYGYTF
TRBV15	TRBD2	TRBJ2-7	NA	TGTGCCACCTCTACGTGGGAGGGCCGCTACGAGCAGTACTTC	CATSTWEGRYEQYF
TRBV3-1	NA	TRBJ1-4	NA	TGTGCCAGCAGCCAAGCAATAGGGCGACCAACTAATGAAAAACTGTTTTTT	CASSQAIGRPTNEKLFF
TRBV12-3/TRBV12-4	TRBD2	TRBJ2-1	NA	TGTGCCAGCTCTGGCCTAGCGGGGATGGGGAATGAGCAGTTCTTC	CASSGLAGMGNEQFF
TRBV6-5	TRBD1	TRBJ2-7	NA	TGTGCCAGCAGGGCTCGGACAGGGAGCTCTTACGAGCAGTACTTC	CASRARTGSSYEQYF
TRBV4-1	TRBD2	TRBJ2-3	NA	TGCGCCAGCAGCCAGCTGGCGGGGGGGAGAGATACGCAGTATTTT	CASSQLAGGRDTQYF
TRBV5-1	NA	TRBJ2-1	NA	TGCGCCAGCAGCTTGGGCGAGGGCTCCTACAATGAGCAGTTCTTC	CASSLGEGSYNEQFF
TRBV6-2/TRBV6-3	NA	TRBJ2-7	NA	TGTGCCAGCAGTGAATCCCTCCACGAGCAGTACTTC	CASSESLHEQYF
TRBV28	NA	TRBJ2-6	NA	TGTGCCAGCGAGCTAAGCTCTGGGGCCAACGTCCTGACTTTC	CASELSSGANVLTF
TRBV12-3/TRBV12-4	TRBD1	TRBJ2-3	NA	TGTGCCAGCAGGGCTAGGGGGACAGCCACAGATACGCAGTATTTT	CASRARGTATDTQYF
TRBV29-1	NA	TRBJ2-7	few	TGCAGCGTTGAAGGGACAGCGGGAATCGGCTACGAGCAGTACTTC	CSVEGTAGIGYEQYF
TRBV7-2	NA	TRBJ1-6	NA	TGTGCCAGCAGCTCCTCGGGACGGTGGAACTCAAATTCACCCCTCCACTTT	CASSSSGRWNSNSPLHF
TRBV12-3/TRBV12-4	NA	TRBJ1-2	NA	TGTGCCAGCAGTCCCACGGGCTACGGCGGTGGCTACACCTTC	CASSPTGYGGGYTF
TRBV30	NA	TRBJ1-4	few	TGTGCCTGGAGTCCGACTAGGGTCGGTGAAAAACTGTTTTTT	CAWSPTRVGEKLFF
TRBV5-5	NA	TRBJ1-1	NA	TGTGCCAGCAGCTTGGACAAAGGGGAATGGGGGTTCGCTGAAGCTTTCTTT	CASSLDKGEWGFAEAFF
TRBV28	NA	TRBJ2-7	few	TGTGCCAGCAGTTTGGGAGAGTACGAGCAGTACTTC	CASSLGEYEQYF
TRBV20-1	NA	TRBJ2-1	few	TGCAGAATAGAACCGTTAGGGGGAGAGAGCTCCTACAATGAGCAGTTCTTC	CRIEPLGGESSYNEQFF
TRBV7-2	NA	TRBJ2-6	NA	TGTGCCAGCAGCCCACGGCCCCTTGGGGCCAACGTCCTGACTTTC	CASSPRPLGANVLTF
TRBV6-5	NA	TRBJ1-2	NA	TGTGCCAGCAGTTACTCGACGCACAGACCCTATGGCTACACCTTC	CASSYSTHRPYGYTF
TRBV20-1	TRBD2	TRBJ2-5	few	TGCAGTGCAACCGGGACTAGCGGGGAAGAGACCCAGTACTTC	CSATGTSGEETQYF
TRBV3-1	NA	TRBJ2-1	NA	TGTGCCAGCAGCCAAGACACTGTTGGGGGGCGTGAGCAGTTCTTC	CASSQDTVGGREQFF